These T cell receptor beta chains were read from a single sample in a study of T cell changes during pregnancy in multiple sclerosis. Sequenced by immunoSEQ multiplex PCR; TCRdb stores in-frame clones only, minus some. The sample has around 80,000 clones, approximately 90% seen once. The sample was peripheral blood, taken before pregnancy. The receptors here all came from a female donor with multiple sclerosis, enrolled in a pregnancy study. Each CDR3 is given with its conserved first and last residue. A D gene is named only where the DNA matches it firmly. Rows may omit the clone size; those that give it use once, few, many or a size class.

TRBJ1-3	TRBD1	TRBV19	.	TGTGCCAGTAGTACAACGGACAGGGGGCTCTATGGAAACACCATATATTTT	CASSTTDRGLYGNTIYF
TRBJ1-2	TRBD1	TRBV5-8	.	TGTGCCAGCAGCTTGAGGGACAGCTATGGCTACACCTTC	CASSLRDSYGYTF
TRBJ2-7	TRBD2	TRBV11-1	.	TGTGCCAGCAGCCTAGCGGGAGGTCCCTACGAGCAGTACTTC	CASSLAGGPYEQYF
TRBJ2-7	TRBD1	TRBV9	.	TGTGCCAGCAGCCTTCGACAGGGGCCGGAGTACGAGCAGTACTTC	CASSLRQGPEYEQYF
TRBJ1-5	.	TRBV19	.	TGTGCCAGTCTAGGGACAATCAATCAGCCCCAGCATTTT	CASLGTINQPQHF
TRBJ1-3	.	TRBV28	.	TGTGCCAGCAGTTTGGCCAGGTCGAGCTCTGGAAACACCATATATTTT	CASSLARSSSGNTIYF
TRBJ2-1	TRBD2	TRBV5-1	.	TGCGCCAGCAGCTATGGACTAGCGGAAGAGCAGTTCTTC	CASSYGLAEEQFF
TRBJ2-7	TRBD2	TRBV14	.	TGTGCCAGCAGCCAAGAGCGGTTAGCGGGAGTCTACGAGCAGTACTTC	CASSQERLAGVYEQYF
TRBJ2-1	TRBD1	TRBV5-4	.	TGTGCCAGCATCAACCCGGACAGGGCCAATGAGCAGTTCTTC	CASINPDRANEQFF
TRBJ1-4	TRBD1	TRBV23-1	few	TGCGCCAGCAGTCAATCATTTTTGCAGGGGGGTGAAAAACTGTTTTTT	CASSQSFLQGGEKLFF
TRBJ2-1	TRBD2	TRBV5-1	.	TGCGCCAGCAGCTTTAGCCCGGGACTAGCGGGACTGTGGGAGCAGTTCTTC	CASSFSPGLAGLWEQFF
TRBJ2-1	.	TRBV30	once	TGTGCCTGGAGCACTAGGAATGAGCAGTTCTTC	CAWSTRNEQFF
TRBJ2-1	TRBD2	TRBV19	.	TGTGCCAGTAGTGCACTAGCGGGAGCGGGTAATGAGCAGTTCTTC	CASSALAGAGNEQFF
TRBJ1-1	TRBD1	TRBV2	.	TGTGCCAGCAGTGACCCGGGACAGGGGGCTGGGAACACTGAAGCTTTCTTT	CASSDPGQGAGNTEAFF
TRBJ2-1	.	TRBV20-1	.	TGCAGTGCTGTCCCTTACAATGAGCAGTTCTTC	CSAVPYNEQFF
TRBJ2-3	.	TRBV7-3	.	TGTGCCAGCAGCTTATCTGCAGTTGGTACGCAGTATTTT	CASSLSAVGTQYF
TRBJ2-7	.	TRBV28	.	TGTGCCAGCAGTTTACCACTCAACTACGAGCAGTACTTC	CASSLPLNYEQYF
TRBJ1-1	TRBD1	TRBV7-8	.	TGTGCCAGCAGCCCCTACAGGGGGGCGGACACTGAAGCTTTCTTT	CASSPYRGADTEAFF
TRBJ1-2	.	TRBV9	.	TGTGCCAGCAGCGCGGGGGGGTTCTATGGCTACACCTTC	CASSAGGFYGYTF
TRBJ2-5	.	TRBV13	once	TGTGCCAGCAGCCGAGGGGAGACCCAGTACTTC	CASSRGETQYF
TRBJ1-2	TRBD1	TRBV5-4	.	TGTGCCAGCAGCGTCGGACAGGGGACTTATGGCTACACCTTC	CASSVGQGTYGYTF
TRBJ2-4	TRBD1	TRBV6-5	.	TGTGCCAGCAGTTACGACAGGGGGAACATTCAGTACTTC	CASSYDRGNIQYF
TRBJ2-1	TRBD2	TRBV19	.	TGTGCCAGTAGTACGCCGGGACTAGCGGGAGTCCGGGGTTCCTACAATGAGCAGTTCTTC	CASSTPGLAGVRGSYNEQFF
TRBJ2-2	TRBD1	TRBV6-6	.	TGTGCCAGCAGTTCCCAACAGGGGGCCGGGGAGCTGTTTTTT	CASSSQQGAGELFF
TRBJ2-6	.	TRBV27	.	TGTGCCAGCAGATTAGAGGGGGCTGGGGCCAACGTCCTGACTTTC	CASRLEGAGANVLTF
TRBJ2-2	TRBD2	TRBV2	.	TGTGCCAGCAGTGAAGTAGCGGGAGTAAAGGGGGAGCTGTTTTTT	CASSEVAGVKGELFF
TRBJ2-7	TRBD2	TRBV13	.	TGTGCCAGCAGCCAGGGACTAGCGGGAGGCGAGCAGTACTTC	CASSQGLAGGEQYF
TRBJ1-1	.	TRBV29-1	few	TGCAGCGCCGTGACAGGTCTCCGTGAAGCTTTCTTT	CSAVTGLREAFF
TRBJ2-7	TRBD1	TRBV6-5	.	TGTGCCAGCAGTTACTCGACGGGACAGGGCCCCTACGAGCAGTACTTC	CASSYSTGQGPYEQYF
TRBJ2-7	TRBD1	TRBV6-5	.	TGTGCCAGCAGTTACTCGAGGGGACAGGGGATTTCCGAGCAGTACTTC	CASSYSRGQGISEQYF
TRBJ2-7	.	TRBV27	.	TGTGCCAGCAAACGCCTCCAGGGGACCTACGAGCAGTACTTC	CASKRLQGTYEQYF
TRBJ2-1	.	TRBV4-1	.	TGCGCCAGCAGCCAAGAAGCAGCGGGTAGTTACAATGAGCAGTTCTTC	CASSQEAAGSYNEQFF
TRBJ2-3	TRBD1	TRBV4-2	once	TGTGCCAGCAGCCAAGAGTCCGGAGGACAGGGTTCCGATACGCAGTATTTT	CASSQESGGQGSDTQYF
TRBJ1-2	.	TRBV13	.	TGTGCCAGCAGCTTTTTCGGGGTGGATTATGGCTACACCTTC	CASSFFGVDYGYTF
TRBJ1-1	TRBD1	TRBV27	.	TGTGCCAGCACTCAACAGGGGCTGAACACTGAAGCTTTCTTT	CASTQQGLNTEAFF
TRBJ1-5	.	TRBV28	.	TGTGCCAGCACCGGAGCGGGGAATCAGCCCCAGCATTTT	CASTGAGNQPQHF
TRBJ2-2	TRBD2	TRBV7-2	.	TGTGCCAGCCAGGGACTAGGTTCCGGGGAGCTGTTTTTT	CASQGLGSGELFF
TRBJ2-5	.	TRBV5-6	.	TGTGCCAGCAACCGGGACAGGGGGCTAGCGGGAGGAAAAGAGACCCAGTACTTC	CASNRDRGLAGGKETQYF
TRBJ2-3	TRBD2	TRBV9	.	TGTGCCAGCAGCGAAACACCGGCGACTAGCGGGAGGACCGCTAGCACAGATACGCAGTATTTT	CASSETPATSGRTASTDTQYF
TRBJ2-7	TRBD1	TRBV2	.	TGTGCCAGCAGGGCCGGGACAGGGGGCGTCTACGAGCAGTACTTC	CASRAGTGGVYEQYF
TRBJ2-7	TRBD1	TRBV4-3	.	TGCGCCAGCAGCCAAGATCGGACAGGCAGCCCTTACGAGCAGTACTTC	CASSQDRTGSPYEQYF
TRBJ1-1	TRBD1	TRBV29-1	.	TGCAGCGGCCAACAGGGGGCTAACACTGAAGCTTTCTTT	CSGQQGANTEAFF
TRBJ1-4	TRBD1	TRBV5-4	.	TGTGCCAGCAGTTCTGACAGGGGTAATGAAAAACTGTTTTTT	CASSSDRGNEKLFF
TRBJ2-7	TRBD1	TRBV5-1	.	TGCGCCAGCAGCTGGCCAGGGGGCAACTACGAGCAGTACTTC	CASSWPGGNYEQYF
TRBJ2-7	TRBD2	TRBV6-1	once	TGTGCCAGCAGCGCCCTTAGCGGGAACGCCTACGAGCAGTACTTC	CASSALSGNAYEQYF
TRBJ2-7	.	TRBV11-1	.	TGTGCCAGCAGCCCCACCCTGAGCTACGAGCAGTACTTC	CASSPTLSYEQYF
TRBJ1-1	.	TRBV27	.	TGTGCCAGCAGTCTTAGGACAGAGAACACTGAAGCTTTCTTT	CASSLRTENTEAFF
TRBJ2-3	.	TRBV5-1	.	TGCGCCAGCAGCTTGGCCGGAGATACGCAGTATTTT	CASSLAGDTQYF
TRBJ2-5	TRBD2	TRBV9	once	TGTGCCAGCAGCGTAGTTCAAGCGGGAGGTCAAGAGACCCAGTACTTC	CASSVVQAGGQETQYF
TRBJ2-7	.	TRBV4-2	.	TGTGCCAGCAGCCAGAGGGGGGGACTCCTCGAGCAGTACTTC	CASSQRGGLLEQYF
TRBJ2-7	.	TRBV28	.	TGTGCCAGCATCCCACCCGGCGGGCAGACTGTCTACGAGCAGTACTTC	CASIPPGGQTVYEQYF
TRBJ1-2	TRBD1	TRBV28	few	TGTGCCAGCAGTTCGGGACAGGCTTTCGGTCGCTACACCTTC	CASSSGQAFGRYTF
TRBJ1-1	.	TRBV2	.	TGTGCCAGCAGTGAGTTTGGCGGCACTGAAGCTTTCTTT	CASSEFGGTEAFF
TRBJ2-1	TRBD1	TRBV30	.	TGTGCCTGGAGTCCCCACACCGGGACAGCCTACAATGAGCAGTTCTTC	CAWSPHTGTAYNEQFF
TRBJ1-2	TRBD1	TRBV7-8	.	TGTGCCAGCAGCTTAGCGCCCGACAGGGCTCGTCAGGGCTACACCTTC	CASSLAPDRARQGYTF